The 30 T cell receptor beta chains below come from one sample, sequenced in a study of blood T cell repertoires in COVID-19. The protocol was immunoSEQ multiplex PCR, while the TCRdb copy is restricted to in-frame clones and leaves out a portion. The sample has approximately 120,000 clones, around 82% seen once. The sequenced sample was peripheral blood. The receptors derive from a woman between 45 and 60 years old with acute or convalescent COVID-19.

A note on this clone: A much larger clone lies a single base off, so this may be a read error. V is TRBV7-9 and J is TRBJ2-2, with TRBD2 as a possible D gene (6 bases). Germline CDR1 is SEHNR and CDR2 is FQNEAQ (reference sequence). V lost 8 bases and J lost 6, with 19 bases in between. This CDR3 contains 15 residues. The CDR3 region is CASGPGEVAAGELFF. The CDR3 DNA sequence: TGTGCCAGCGGCCCGGGGGAAGTCGCGGCCGGGGAGCTGTTTTTT. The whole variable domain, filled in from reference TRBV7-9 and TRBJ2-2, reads DTGVSQNPRHKITKRGQNVTFRCDPISEHNRLYWYRQTLGQGPEFLTYFQNEAQLEKSRLLSDRFSAERPKGSFSTLEIQRTEQGDSAMYLCASGPGEVAAGELFFGEGSRLTVL.

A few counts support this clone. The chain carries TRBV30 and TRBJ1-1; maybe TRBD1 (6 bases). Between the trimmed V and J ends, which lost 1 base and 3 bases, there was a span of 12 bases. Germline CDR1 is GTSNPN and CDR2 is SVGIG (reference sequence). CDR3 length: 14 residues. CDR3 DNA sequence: TGTGCCTGGAGTGGCCGGGACACATACACTGAAGCTTTCTTT. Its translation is CAWSGRDTYTEAFF.

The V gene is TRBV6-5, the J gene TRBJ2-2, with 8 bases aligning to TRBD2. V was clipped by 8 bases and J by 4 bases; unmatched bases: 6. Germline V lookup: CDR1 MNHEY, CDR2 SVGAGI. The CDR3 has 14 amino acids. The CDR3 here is CASYGGGSTGELFF. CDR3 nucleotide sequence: TGTGCCAGCTATGGCGGGGGGAGCACCGGGGAGCTGTTTTTT.

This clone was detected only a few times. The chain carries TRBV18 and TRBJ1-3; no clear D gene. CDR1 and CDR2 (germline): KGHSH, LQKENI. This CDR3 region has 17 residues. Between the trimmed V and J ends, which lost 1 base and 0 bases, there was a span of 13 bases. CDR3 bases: TGTGCCAGCTCACCACGGCAGTTATCGAACTCTGGAAACACCATATATTTT. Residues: CASSPRQLSNSGNTIYF.

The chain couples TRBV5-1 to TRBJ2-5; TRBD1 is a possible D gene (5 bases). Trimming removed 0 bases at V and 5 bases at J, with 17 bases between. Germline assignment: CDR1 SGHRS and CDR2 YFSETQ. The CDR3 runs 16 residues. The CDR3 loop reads CASSLGPAGKVETQYF. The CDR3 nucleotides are TGCGCCAGCAGCTTGGGCCCTGCAGGGAAGGTCGAGACCCAGTACTTC.

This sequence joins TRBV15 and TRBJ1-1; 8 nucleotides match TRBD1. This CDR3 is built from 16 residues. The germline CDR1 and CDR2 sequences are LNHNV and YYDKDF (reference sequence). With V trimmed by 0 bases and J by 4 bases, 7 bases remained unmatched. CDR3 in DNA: TGTGCCACCAGCAGAGATAGCAGGGGGCGCACCACTGAAGCTTTCTTT. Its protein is CATSRDSRGRTTEAFF.

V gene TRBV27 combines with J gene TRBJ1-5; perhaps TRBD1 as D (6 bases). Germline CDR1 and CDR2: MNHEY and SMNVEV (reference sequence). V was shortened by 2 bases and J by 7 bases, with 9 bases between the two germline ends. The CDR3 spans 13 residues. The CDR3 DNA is TGTGCCAGCAGTTTAATAGGGGGACAGCCCCAGCATTTT. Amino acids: CASSLIGGQPQHF.

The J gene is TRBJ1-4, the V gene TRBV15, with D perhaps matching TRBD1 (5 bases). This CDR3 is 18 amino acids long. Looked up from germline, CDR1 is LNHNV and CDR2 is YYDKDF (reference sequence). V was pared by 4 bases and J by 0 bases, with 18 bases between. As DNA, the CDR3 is TGTGCCACCAGCACCTCCTTCGGGGGGGAGGCAACTAATGAAAAACTGTTTTTT. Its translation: CATSTSFGGEATNEKLFF.

CDR3 sequence reads: CASRPDTAVGRQYF. CDR3 nucleotide sequence: TGTGCCAGCAGACCAGACACAGCCGTCGGGAGGCAGTACTTC. The rearrangement uses TRBV6-5 and TRBJ2-7; tentatively, D is TRBD2 (6 bases). The germline V gene encodes CDR1 MNHEY and CDR2 SVGAGI. There are 14 residues in the CDR3. Trimming took 6 bases from V and 9 from J, leaving 21 bases between them.

CDR3 sequence (DNA): TGTGCCAGCAGTTTAGACAGGAGCACACCTGAAGCTTTCTTT. It codes for CASSLDRSTPEAFF. The chain has TRBV28 and TRBJ1-1; D possibly corresponds to TRBD1 (6 bases). Trimming stripped 2 bases from V and 6 bases from J, with 13 bases between. Germline V CDR1 and CDR2: MDHEN, SYDVKM. The CDR3 covers 14 residues.

CDR3 residues: CATSRDLLQGAGSYGYTF. The CDR3 region has the DNA TGTGCCACCAGCAGAGATCTCTTACAGGGGGCCGGGAGCTATGGCTACACCTTC. V and J are TRBV15 and TRBJ1-2; 9 nucleotides match TRBD1. The CDR3 sequence is 18 residues long. Germline CDR1 LNHNV, CDR2 YYDKDF (reference sequence). Unmatched junction bases numbered 12, after V lost 0 bases and J lost 4 bases.

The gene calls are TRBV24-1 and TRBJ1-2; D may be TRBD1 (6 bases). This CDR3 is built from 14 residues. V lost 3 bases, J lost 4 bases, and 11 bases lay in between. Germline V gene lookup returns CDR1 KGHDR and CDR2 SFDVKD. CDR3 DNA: TGTGCCACCAGTGATCCGCAGGGGTTCTATGGCTACACCTTC. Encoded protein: CATSDPQGFYGYTF.

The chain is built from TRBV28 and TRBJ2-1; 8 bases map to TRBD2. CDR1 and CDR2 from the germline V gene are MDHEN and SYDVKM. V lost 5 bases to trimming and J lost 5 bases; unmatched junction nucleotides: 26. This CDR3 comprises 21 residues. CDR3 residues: CASSHHPRGGGGAGIHNEQFF. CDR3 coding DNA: TGTGCCAGCAGTCATCACCCCCGGGGGGGAGGTGGGGCTGGGATACACAATGAGCAGTTCTTC.

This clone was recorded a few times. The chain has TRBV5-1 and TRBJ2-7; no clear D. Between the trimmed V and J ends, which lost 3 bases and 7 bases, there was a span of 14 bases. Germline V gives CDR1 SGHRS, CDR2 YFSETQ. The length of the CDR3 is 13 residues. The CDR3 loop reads CASSSQAGAEQYF. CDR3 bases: TGCGCCAGCAGCTCTCAGGCAGGCGCAGAGCAGTACTTC.

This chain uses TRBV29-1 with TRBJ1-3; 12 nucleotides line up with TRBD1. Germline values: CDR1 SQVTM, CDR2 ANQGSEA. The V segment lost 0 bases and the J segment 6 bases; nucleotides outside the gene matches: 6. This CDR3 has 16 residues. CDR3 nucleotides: TGCAGCGTTGAAGATGGGACAGGGGGCAAAGAAAACACCATATATTTT. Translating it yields CSVEDGTGGKENTIYF.

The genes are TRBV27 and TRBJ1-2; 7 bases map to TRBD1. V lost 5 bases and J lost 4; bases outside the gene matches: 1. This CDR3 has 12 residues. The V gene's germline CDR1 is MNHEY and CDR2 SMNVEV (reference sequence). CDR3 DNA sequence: TGTGCCAGCAGTAGGGGGCCCTATGGCTACACCTTC. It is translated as CASSRGPYGYTF.

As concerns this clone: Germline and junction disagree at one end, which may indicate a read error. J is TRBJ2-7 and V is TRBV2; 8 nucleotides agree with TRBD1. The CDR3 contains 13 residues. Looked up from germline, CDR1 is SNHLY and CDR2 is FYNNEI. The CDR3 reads CASSVNPGGALNF. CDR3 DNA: TGTGCCAGCAGTGTAAATCCAGGGGGCGCTTTGAACTTC. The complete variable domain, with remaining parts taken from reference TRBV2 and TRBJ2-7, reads EPEVTQTPSHQVTQMGQEVILRCVPISNHLYFYWYRQILGQKVEFLVSFYNNEISEKSEIFDDQFSVERPDGSNFTLKIRSTKLEDSAMYFCASSVNPGGALNFGPGTRLTVT.

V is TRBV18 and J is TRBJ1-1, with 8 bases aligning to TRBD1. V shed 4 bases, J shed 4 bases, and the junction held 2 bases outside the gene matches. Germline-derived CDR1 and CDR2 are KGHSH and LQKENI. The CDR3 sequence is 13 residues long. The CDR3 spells CASSRQGTTEAFF. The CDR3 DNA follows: TGTGCCAGCTCACGACAGGGGACCACTGAAGCTTTCTTT.

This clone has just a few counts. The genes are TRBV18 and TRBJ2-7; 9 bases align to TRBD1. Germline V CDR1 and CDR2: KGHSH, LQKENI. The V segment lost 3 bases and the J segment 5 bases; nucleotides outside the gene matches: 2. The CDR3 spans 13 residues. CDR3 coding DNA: TGTGCCAGCTCACCTGGGACAGGGAACGAGCAGTACTTC. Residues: CASSPGTGNEQYF.

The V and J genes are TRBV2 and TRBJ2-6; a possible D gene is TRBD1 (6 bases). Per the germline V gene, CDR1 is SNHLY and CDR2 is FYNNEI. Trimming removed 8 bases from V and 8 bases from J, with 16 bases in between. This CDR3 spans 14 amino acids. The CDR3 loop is CASHTGNSPNVLTF. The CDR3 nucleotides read TGTGCCAGCCACACAGGGAACTCACCCAACGTCCTGACTTTC.

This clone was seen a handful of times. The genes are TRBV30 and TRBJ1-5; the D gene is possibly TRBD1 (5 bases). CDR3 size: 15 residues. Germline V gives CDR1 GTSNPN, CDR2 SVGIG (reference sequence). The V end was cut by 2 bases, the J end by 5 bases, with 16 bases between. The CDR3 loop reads CAWSPSGRGDQPQHF. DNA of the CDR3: TGTGCCTGGAGTCCCTCAGGGCGGGGAGATCAGCCCCAGCATTTT.

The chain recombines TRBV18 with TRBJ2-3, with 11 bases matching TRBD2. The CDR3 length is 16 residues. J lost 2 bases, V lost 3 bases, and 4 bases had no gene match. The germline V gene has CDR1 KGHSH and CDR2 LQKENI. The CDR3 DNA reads TGTGCCAGCTCACCGCTGACTAGCGGGAACACAGATACGCAGTATTTT. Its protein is CASSPLTSGNTDTQYF.

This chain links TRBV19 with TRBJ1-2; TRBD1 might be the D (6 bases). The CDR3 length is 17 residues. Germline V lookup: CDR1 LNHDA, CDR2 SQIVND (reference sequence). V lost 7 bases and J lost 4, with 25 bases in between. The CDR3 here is CASTVFAEGDAIYGYTF. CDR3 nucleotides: TGTGCCAGTACCGTATTCGCCGAGGGGGATGCCATCTATGGCTACACCTTC.

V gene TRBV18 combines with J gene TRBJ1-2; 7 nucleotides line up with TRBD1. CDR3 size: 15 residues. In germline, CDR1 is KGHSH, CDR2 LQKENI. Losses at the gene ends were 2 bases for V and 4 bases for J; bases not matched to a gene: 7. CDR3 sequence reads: CASSPSRGYTYGYTF. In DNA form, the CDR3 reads TGTGCCAGCTCACCATCCAGGGGGTATACCTATGGCTACACCTTC.

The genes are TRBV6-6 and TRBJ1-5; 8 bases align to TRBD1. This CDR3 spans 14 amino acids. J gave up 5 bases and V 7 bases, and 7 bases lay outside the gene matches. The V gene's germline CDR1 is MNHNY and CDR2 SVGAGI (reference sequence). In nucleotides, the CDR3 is TGTGCCAGCACCGCGGCACAGGGGGATCAGCCCCAGCATTTT. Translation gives CASTAAQGDQPQHF.

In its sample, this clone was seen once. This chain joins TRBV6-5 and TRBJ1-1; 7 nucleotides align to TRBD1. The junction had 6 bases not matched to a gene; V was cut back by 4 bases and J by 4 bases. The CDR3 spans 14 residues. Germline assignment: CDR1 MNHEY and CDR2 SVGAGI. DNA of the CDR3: TGTGCCAGCAGTTCAGGGGGAGTAGCCACTGAAGCTTTCTTT. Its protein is CASSSGGVATEAFF.

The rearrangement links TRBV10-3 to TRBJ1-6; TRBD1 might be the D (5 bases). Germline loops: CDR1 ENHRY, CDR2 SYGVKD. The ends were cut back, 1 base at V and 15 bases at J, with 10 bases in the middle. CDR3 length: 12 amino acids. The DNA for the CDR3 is TGTGCCATCAGTGAGTGGGGGGGGTACCTCCACTTT. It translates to CAISEWGGYLHF.

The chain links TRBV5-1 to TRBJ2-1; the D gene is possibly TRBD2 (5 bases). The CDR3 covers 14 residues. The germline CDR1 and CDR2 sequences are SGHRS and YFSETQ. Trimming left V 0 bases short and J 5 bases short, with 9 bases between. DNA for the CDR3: TGCGCCAGCAGCTTGGGCTACGGGGACAATGAGCAGTTCTTC. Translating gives CASSLGYGDNEQFF. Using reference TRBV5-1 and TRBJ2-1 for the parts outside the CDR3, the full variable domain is KAGVTQTPRYLIKTRGQQVTLSCSPISGHRSVSWYQQTPGQGLQFLFEYFSETQRNKGNFPGRFSGRQFSNSRSEMNVSTLELGDSALYLCASSLGYGDNEQFFGPGTRLTVL.

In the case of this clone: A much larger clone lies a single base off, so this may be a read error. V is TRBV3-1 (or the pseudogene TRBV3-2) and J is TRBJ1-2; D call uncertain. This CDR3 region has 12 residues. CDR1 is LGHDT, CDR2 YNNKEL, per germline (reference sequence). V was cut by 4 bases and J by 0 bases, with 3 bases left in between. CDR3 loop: CASSPSNYGYTF. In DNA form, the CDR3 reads TGTGCCAGCAGCCCCTCTAACTATGGCTACACCTTC.

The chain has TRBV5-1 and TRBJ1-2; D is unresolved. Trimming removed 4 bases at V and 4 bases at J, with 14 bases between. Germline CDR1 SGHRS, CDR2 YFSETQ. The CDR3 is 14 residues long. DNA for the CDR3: TGCGCCAGCAGCCCCAACGGAGAGGGCTATGGCTACACCTTC. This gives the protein CASSPNGEGYGYTF.